The subject of this entry is one TCR beta chain. The antigen remains unidentified. This record belongs to a study of cytomegalovirus exposure and HLA in healthy donors. Study at large: An analysis done earlier identified more than 100 million unique TCR beta sequences from approximately 200 million T cells. Study-level results: A later examination showed that TCR association rates differed by HLA locus, with DRB1 most and HLA-C fewest.

A multiplex PCR was run with 60 Vbeta primers and 13 Jbeta primers. Only in-frame clones appear in the TCRdb table, and some are missing; sequencing was by immunoSEQ multiplex PCR. The data contain 130,000 to 150,000 clones, about 78% of them singletons. V dropped 6 bases and J dropped 0 bases, with 18 bases sitting between them. Germline values: CDR1 SNHLY, CDR2 FYNNEI. The CDR3 loop spans 16 amino acids. Sampled while nominally healthy, donors likely had unrecorded immune exposures. The chain has TRBV2 and TRBJ2-7; TRBD1 is a possible D gene (6 bases). The TCR originated in a man between 35 and 55 years old in good health and CMV-seropositive. Sequencing was performed on PBMCs. The CDR3 region has the DNA TGTGCCAGCAGCCCCATTCGGACAGTAGACTCCTACGAGCAGTACTTC. It yields the protein CASSPIRTVDSYEQYF.